This T cell receptor beta chain was retrieved from a study of OX40 agonist ivuxolimab in advanced cancers. Study background: The study treated patients with ivuxolimab, an agonistic anti-OX40 (CD134) antibody.

Method: immunoSEQ multiplex PCR; TCRdb's copy keeps in-frame clones and lacks some. The sample has 85,000 to 100,000 clones, roughly 94% seen once. This CDR3 is built from 16 residues. The germline V gene encodes CDR1 MNHEY and CDR2 SMNVEV (reference sequence). V was clipped by 8 bases and J by 6 bases; unmatched bases: 14. Samples were taken at baseline and on day 1 of cycles 4 and 7. Details on this clone: The antigen remains undetermined.

Regarding the study as a whole: Within 6 weeks, CD4+ and CD8+ blood T cells expanded clonally at 0.1 to 3.0 mg/kg. Undetermined was the antigen specificity of the expanded peripheral T cells.

This specimen consisted of CD4+ or CD8+ T cells sorted from blood, obtained in a trial of the OX40 agonist ivuxolimab. This TCR was recovered from an adult with an advanced solid tumor such as melanoma, head and neck, liver or kidney cancer. The rearrangement uses TRBV27 and TRBJ2-1, with 9 bases matching TRBD2. The CDR3: CASGREASGVGNEQFF. CDR3 DNA sequence: TGTGCCAGCGGCCGGGAGGCTAGCGGGGTCGGCAATGAGCAGTTCTTC.